These T cell receptor beta chains were read from a single sample in a study of T cells after yellow fever vaccination. TCRdb analysed the 5' RACE reads with MiXCR anew, one entry per CDR3 protein. The repertoire consists of approximately 340,000 distinct CDR3 sequences, with roughly 9.4% occurring once and the leading ten covering approximately 18%. The sample here was PBMCs, taken on the day of the first yellow fever vaccination. All receptors derive from a man younger than 30 who received the YFV17D yellow fever vaccine. CDR3s include the opening cysteine and the closing phenylalanine or tryptophan. D genes are given only for firm matches. A clone size is listed for some rows: how often the clone was seen (once, few, many), or a class if it is expanded.

clone size	J gene	D gene	V gene	CDR3 DNA	CDR3 protein
few	TRBJ2-5	TRBD2	TRBV5-6	TGTGCCAGCAGCTTCCTAGCGGAAGAGACCCAGTACTTC	CASSFLAEETQYF
many	TRBJ2-7	TRBD1	TRBV5-1	TGCGCCAGCAGCTTGGATACAGGGGGCGAGCAGTACTTC	CASSLDTGGEQYF
.	TRBJ1-2	.	TRBV27	TGTGCCAGCAGTCGGCTAAGTGACAGCCTGGGGGGCTACACCTTC	CASSRLSDSLGGYTF
few	TRBJ1-6	.	TRBV20-1	TGCAGTGCTAGAGATCTAACCACCGATAATTCACCCCTCCACTTT	CSARDLTTDNSPLHF
.	TRBJ1-2	.	TRBV6-2/TRBV6-3	TGTGCCAGCAGTTACTCGGCGGACCCCTATGGCTACACCTTC	CASSYSADPYGYTF
.	TRBJ2-5	TRBD1	TRBV5-4	TGTGCCAGCAGCCTATACTCCTGGGGGACAGGGGGTGAGACCCAGTACTTC	CASSLYSWGTGGETQYF
few	TRBJ2-1	TRBD1	TRBV5-1	TGCGCCAGCAGCTCGGACAGGCCCGAGCAGTTCTTC	CASSSDRPEQFF
few	TRBJ2-4	.	TRBV5-5	TGTGCCAGCAGCTTTGTAGGGGCCAAAAACATTCAGTACTTC	CASSFVGAKNIQYF
few	TRBJ2-1	.	TRBV5-6	TGTGCCAGCAGCTCGGGACTGGACTACAGTGAGCAGTTCTTC	CASSSGLDYSEQFF
.	TRBJ2-7	TRBD1	TRBV5-6	TGTGCCAGCAGCTCGGGACAGGATTTTTTGGGGTACTTC	CASSSGQDFLGYF
.	TRBJ1-3	.	TRBV5-1	TGCGCCAGCAGCGAGCTACCCCCCAGGGACTCTGGAAACACCATATATTTT	CASSELPPRDSGNTIYF
.	TRBJ2-5	.	TRBV11-2	TGTGCCAGCAGCTTGGGGGACCTTGGGGGGCGGCAAGAGACCCAGTACTTC	CASSLGDLGGRQETQYF
few	TRBJ2-7	.	TRBV4-2	TGTGCCAGCAGCCATGCAGGGGGGGTGCAGTACTTC	CASSHAGGVQYF
.	TRBJ2-3	.	TRBV29-1	TGCAGCGTTGATCTACGAAGCACAGATACGCAGTATTTT	CSVDLRSTDTQYF
many	TRBJ2-5	.	TRBV7-2	TGTGCCAGCAGCTTAGCCGGGTTGGAGACCCAGTACTTC	CASSLAGLETQYF
.	TRBJ2-3	TRBD2	TRBV2	TGTGCCAGCAGTAAAAGACCGGGACTAGCGGGGGACACAGATACGCAGTATTTT	CASSKRPGLAGDTDTQYF
.	TRBJ2-2	.	TRBV4-3	TGCGCCAGCAGAGTCCAGGGCAACACCGGGGAGCTGTTTTTT	CASRVQGNTGELFF
few	TRBJ1-2	.	TRBV7-8	TGTGCCAGCAGCTTAGCGCGCAGGACTGGACGTTTTGGCTACACCTTC	CASSLARRTGRFGYTF
few	TRBJ1-1	.	TRBV27	TGTGCCAGCAGTTTAAGGGGTTACACTGAAGCTTTCTTT	CASSLRGYTEAFF
.	TRBJ1-6	TRBD1	TRBV18	TGTGCCAGCTCACCACGGCAGGGACAGAATTCACCCCTCCACTTT	CASSPRQGQNSPLHF
.	TRBJ2-1	.	TRBV12-3/TRBV12-4	TGTGCCAGCACTTTGAGGGGGGGCGCCTACAATGAGCAGTTCTTC	CASTLRGGAYNEQFF
.	TRBJ2-2	.	TRBV21-1	TGTGCCAGCAGCAAACTAGGACAGGAGGACGCCGGGGAGCTGTTTTTT	CASSKLGQEDAGELFF
.	TRBJ1-5	.	TRBV7-2	TGTGCCAGCAGCCTAGGACTAGCGGGGGGGAATCAGCCCCCGCATTTT	CASSLGLAGGNQPPHF
.	TRBJ1-5	.	TRBV20-1	TGCAGTGCCTCCCCCGGGTATCAGCCCCAGCATTTT	CSASPGYQPQHF
.	TRBJ1-2	.	TRBV7-9	TGTGCCAGCAGCTTTGGGACTTCGAGCTATGGCTACACCTTC	CASSFGTSSYGYTF
.	TRBJ1-1	TRBD1	TRBV11-2	TGTGCCATCGGGACAGGGTCCACTGAAGCTTTCTTT	CAIGTGSTEAFF
.	TRBJ2-2	.	TRBV5-1	TGCGCCAGCAGCTTGGGCCTGGAGGAGCTGTTTTTT	CASSLGLEELFF
few	TRBJ2-1	.	TRBV7-6	TGTGCCAGCAGCTTAGAAGGGCCCTTTCGTTCCTACAATGAGCAGTTCTTC	CASSLEGPFRSYNEQFF
few	TRBJ2-5	.	TRBV15	TGTGCCACCAGCAGAGGAGGATACGAGACCCAGTACTTC	CATSRGGYETQYF
many	TRBJ2-6	.	TRBV5-1	TGCGCCAGCAGCGTTAATCCTGCATCTGGGGCCAACGTCCTGACTTTC	CASSVNPASGANVLTF
.	TRBJ1-2	.	TRBV6-2/TRBV6-3	TGTGCCAGCAGTGACCCCAGGGGAACCTCCGCTAACTATGGCTACACCTTC	CASSDPRGTSANYGYTF
few	TRBJ2-1	TRBD2	TRBV5-1	TGCGCCAGCAGCTTGGTTTACGGGGGGGCGTACAATGAGCAGTTCTTC	CASSLVYGGAYNEQFF
many	TRBJ1-5	TRBD1	TRBV7-2	TGTGCCAGCAGCTTAGGGCACAGGGGGCTAGGTCAGCCCCAGCATTTT	CASSLGHRGLGQPQHF
.	TRBJ1-4	.	TRBV20-1	TGCAGTGCTAGAGTAACAGGGACAAATGAAAAACTGTTTTTT	CSARVTGTNEKLFF
once	TRBJ2-2	TRBD2	TRBV6-2/TRBV6-3	TGTGCCAGCAGTTGGGGACTAGCGGGGGGTCGGGAGCTGTTTTTT	CASSWGLAGGRELFF
many	TRBJ2-7	TRBD1	TRBV7-9	TGTGCCAGCAGCCCCGAGGACAGGGATTCCTACGAGCAGTACTTC	CASSPEDRDSYEQYF
.	TRBJ2-1	.	TRBV15	TGTGCCACCAGCAGAGGTCCCGAGGTCGGTGAGCAGTTCTTC	CATSRGPEVGEQFF
few	TRBJ2-1	.	TRBV6-2/TRBV6-3	TGTGCCAGCAGTTACGTTCCCGGTCGTGGCGGGTCAAGCTCCTACAATGAGCAGTTCTTC	CASSYVPGRGGSSSYNEQFF
.	TRBJ2-5	.	TRBV11-3	TGTGCCAGCAGCTTACCTTTTAACGGGGCCCAAGAGACCCAGTACTTC	CASSLPFNGAQETQYF
.	TRBJ1-1	.	TRBV19	TGTGCCAGTATTACAGCTTTCTTT	CASITAFF
few	TRBJ2-1	.	TRBV18	TGTGCCAGCTCACCGGCCACGGGGGACGAGCAGTTCTTC	CASSPATGDEQFF